This T cell receptor (beta chain) comes out of a study of blood T cells in healthy people across ages. Points from the study as a whole: With age, beta diversity per million T cells declined roughly linearly, significantly by about 37.

At least 5.5 micrograms of total RNA were extracted per sample. Germline V lookup: CDR1 PRHDT, CDR2 FYEKMQ (reference sequence). There are 12 residues in the CDR3. The J segment lost 6 bases and the V segment lost 7 bases, leaving 2 bases of the junction unmatched. For the second PCR, which ran for 7 to 11 cycles, a sample-barcoded 5' primer and a J-beta primer mix were used. TCRdb ran MiXCR on the 5' RACE reads and lists one entry per CDR3 protein. The data show about 800,000 distinct CDR3 sequences, with roughly 64% seen just once and over 20% held by the top ten. As concerns this clonotype: The antigen is undetermined.

This sequence joins TRBV13 and TRBJ2-7; 11 nucleotides line up with TRBD2. This sequence originates from a young man in good health. Sequencing used blood. The CDR3 here is CASTTSGSEQYF. DNA for the CDR3: TGTGCCAGCACCACTAGCGGGAGCGAGCAGTACTTC.